Listed below are T cell receptor beta chains from one sample, sequenced in a study of CD8+ T cells in alopecia areata. This table comes from immunoSEQ multiplex PCR, and its TCRdb copy is limited to in-frame clones, with some not included. The sample has more than 200,000 clones, 43% seen once. The sequencing here drew on CD4+ T cells sorted from blood, taken at approximately week 39, from a patient treated with tofacitinib. These receptor sequences come from a human donor with alopecia areata. The CDR3 runs from the conserved cysteine through the conserved F or W. The order of the fields is CDR3 DNA, CDR3 protein, V gene, D gene, J gene, clone size, CDR3 length. A D gene is named only where the DNA matches it firmly. Some rows mark clone size as missing; the rest say once, few, many or name a class of expanded clone.

CDR3 DNA: TGTGCCAGCAGTGAATCCGGCTACTACGAGCAGTACTTC
CDR3 protein: CASSESGYYEQYF
V gene: TRBV25-1
D gene: NA
J gene: TRBJ2-7
clone size: NA
CDR3 length: 13

CDR3 DNA: TGCAGCGTTGCCGGGACTAGCGGTCCTTTTTCGAACACCGGGGAGCTGTTTTTT
CDR3 protein: CSVAGTSGPFSNTGELFF
V gene: TRBV29-1
D gene: TRBD2
J gene: TRBJ2-2
clone size: NA
CDR3 length: 18

CDR3 DNA: TGTGCCAGCACCTTAATAGCGGGAGGGCGTTTCAATGAGCAGTTCTTC
CDR3 protein: CASTLIAGGRFNEQFF
V gene: TRBV28
D gene: TRBD2
J gene: TRBJ2-1
clone size: once
CDR3 length: 16

CDR3 DNA: TGTGCCAGCTCCCGGGGAGCGGGAAGGGCCGGGGAGCTGTTTTTT
CDR3 protein: CASSRGAGRAGELFF
V gene: TRBV2
D gene: TRBD2
J gene: TRBJ2-2
clone size: NA
CDR3 length: 15

CDR3 DNA: TGTGCCAGCAGCTTGACTAGAGTGGAGACCCAGTACTTC
CDR3 protein: CASSLTRVETQYF
V gene: TRBV7-2
D gene: NA
J gene: TRBJ2-5
clone size: NA
CDR3 length: 13

CDR3 DNA: TGTGCCAGCAGCGCCTGGACAGGGGGCAATCAGCCCCAGCATTTT
CDR3 protein: CASSAWTGGNQPQHF
V gene: TRBV5-6
D gene: TRBD1
J gene: TRBJ1-5
clone size: NA
CDR3 length: 15

CDR3 DNA: TGTGCCAGCAGCCGGGAAGAAGCTTTCTTT
CDR3 protein: CASSREEAFF
V gene: TRBV6-5
D gene: NA
J gene: TRBJ1-1
clone size: NA
CDR3 length: 10

CDR3 DNA: TGTGCCAGCAGCCCAGGCGGGCAGGGAGGCTATGGCTACACCTTC
CDR3 protein: CASSPGGQGGYGYTF
V gene: TRBV5-4
D gene: NA
J gene: TRBJ1-2
clone size: NA
CDR3 length: 15

CDR3 DNA: TGTGCCAGCAGGGTGTACGGCTCCTACGAGCAGTACTTC
CDR3 protein: CASRVYGSYEQYF
V gene: TRBV6-5
D gene: NA
J gene: TRBJ2-7
clone size: few
CDR3 length: 13

CDR3 DNA: TGCGCCAGCAGCTTGGCCGGTAGCGGGACTGAAGAGACCCAGTACTTC
CDR3 protein: CASSLAGSGTEETQYF
V gene: TRBV5-1
D gene: TRBD2
J gene: TRBJ2-5
clone size: few
CDR3 length: 16

CDR3 DNA: TGTGCCAGCAGTTTTGCTAGCGGCCAAGAGACCCAGTACTTC
CDR3 protein: CASSFASGQETQYF
V gene: TRBV7-2
D gene: TRBD2
J gene: TRBJ2-5
clone size: few
CDR3 length: 14

CDR3 DNA: TGCAGCGAAGGAGTGGGGGAGACCCAGTACTTC
CDR3 protein: CSEGVGETQYF
V gene: TRBV29-1
D gene: NA
J gene: TRBJ2-5
clone size: few
CDR3 length: 11

CDR3 DNA: TGTGCCAGCAGCTCTCGCACAGATACGCAGTATTTT
CDR3 protein: CASSSRTDTQYF
V gene: TRBV11-3
D gene: NA
J gene: TRBJ2-3
clone size: NA
CDR3 length: 12

CDR3 DNA: TGTGCCAGCAGTGAACTTGGCGCGGGTCAGCCCCAGCATTTT
CDR3 protein: CASSELGAGQPQHF
V gene: TRBV6-1
D gene: NA
J gene: TRBJ1-5
clone size: NA
CDR3 length: 14

CDR3 DNA: TGTGCCAGCAGTTTAAGCCCCATGATCTATACGCAGTATTTT
CDR3 protein: CASSLSPMIYTQYF
V gene: TRBV28
D gene: NA
J gene: TRBJ2-3
clone size: few
CDR3 length: 14

CDR3 DNA: TGTGCCAGCAGCTTAAGCGGGAGTGCAGATACGCAGTATTTT
CDR3 protein: CASSLSGSADTQYF
V gene: TRBV7-2
D gene: TRBD2
J gene: TRBJ2-3
clone size: few
CDR3 length: 14

CDR3 DNA: TGTGCCTGGAGTGTCAACCTCAATCAGCCCCAGCATTTT
CDR3 protein: CAWSVNLNQPQHF
V gene: TRBV30
D gene: NA
J gene: TRBJ1-5
clone size: once
CDR3 length: 13

CDR3 DNA: TGTGCCACCAGCAGTTGGACAGGGCAATTGGGGCAGCCCCAGCATTTT
CDR3 protein: CATSSWTGQLGQPQHF
V gene: TRBV15
D gene: TRBD1
J gene: TRBJ1-5
clone size: few
CDR3 length: 16

CDR3 DNA: TGCGCCAGCAGCTTGGAAGTGGGGATAGGTGACGAGCAGTACTTC
CDR3 protein: CASSLEVGIGDEQYF
V gene: TRBV5-1
D gene: NA
J gene: TRBJ2-7
clone size: once
CDR3 length: 15

CDR3 DNA: TGTGCCAGCAGCCCATGGACTAGCGGGAGGTCCACAGATACGCAGTATTTT
CDR3 protein: CASSPWTSGRSTDTQYF
V gene: TRBV4-2
D gene: TRBD2
J gene: TRBJ2-3
clone size: few
CDR3 length: 17

CDR3 DNA: TGTGCCAGCAGCCAAGAGAAAATACCGGTGGGCAGACAAGAGACCCAGTACTTC
CDR3 protein: CASSQEKIPVGRQETQYF
V gene: TRBV14
D gene: NA
J gene: TRBJ2-5
clone size: NA
CDR3 length: 18

CDR3 DNA: TGCAGCGGGACCCTGAACACTGAAGCTTTCTTT
CDR3 protein: CSGTLNTEAFF
V gene: TRBV29-1
D gene: NA
J gene: TRBJ1-1
clone size: once
CDR3 length: 11

CDR3 DNA: TGCGCCAGCAGTCCCTTTATGGCGGCCCAAGAGACCCAGTACTTC
CDR3 protein: CASSPFMAAQETQYF
V gene: TRBV5-1
D gene: NA
J gene: TRBJ2-5
clone size: few
CDR3 length: 15

CDR3 DNA: TGCAGTGCCATAGACAGGGGAAAAACTTTCTTT
CDR3 protein: CSAIDRGKTFF
V gene: TRBV20-1
D gene: TRBD1
J gene: TRBJ1-1
clone size: NA
CDR3 length: 11

CDR3 DNA: TGTGCTAGTGGTTCCGGACTAGCGGGGCGGGATGAGCAGTTCTTC
CDR3 protein: CASGSGLAGRDEQFF
V gene: TRBV12-5
D gene: TRBD2
J gene: TRBJ2-1
clone size: NA
CDR3 length: 15

CDR3 DNA: TGCGCCAGCAGCTTTACGTGGGGAGAGACCCAGTACTTC
CDR3 protein: CASSFTWGETQYF
V gene: TRBV5-1
D gene: NA
J gene: TRBJ2-5
clone size: NA
CDR3 length: 13

CDR3 DNA: TGTGCCAGCAGGTGGTCCCAGGCGGGGGATACGCAGTATTTT
CDR3 protein: CASRWSQAGDTQYF
V gene: TRBV28
D gene: NA
J gene: TRBJ2-3
clone size: few
CDR3 length: 14

CDR3 DNA: TGTGCCTGGAGCGTGGACAGGCTAATCCCCTACGAGCAGTACTTC
CDR3 protein: CAWSVDRLIPYEQYF
V gene: TRBV30
D gene: TRBD1
J gene: TRBJ2-7
clone size: few
CDR3 length: 15

CDR3 DNA: TGCGCCACCCAAAGAGGAGCGGACCATTACAATGAGCAGTTCTTC
CDR3 protein: CATQRGADHYNEQFF
V gene: TRBV5-1
D gene: NA
J gene: TRBJ2-1
clone size: few
CDR3 length: 15

CDR3 DNA: TGCAGCGTTTCGGCGGGCAGCTCCTACGAGCAGTACTTC
CDR3 protein: CSVSAGSSYEQYF
V gene: TRBV29-1
D gene: NA
J gene: TRBJ2-7
clone size: NA
CDR3 length: 13

CDR3 DNA: TGTGCCTGGAGTACAGGGAATTATCAGCCCCAGCATTTT
CDR3 protein: CAWSTGNYQPQHF
V gene: TRBV30
D gene: NA
J gene: TRBJ1-5
clone size: few
CDR3 length: 13